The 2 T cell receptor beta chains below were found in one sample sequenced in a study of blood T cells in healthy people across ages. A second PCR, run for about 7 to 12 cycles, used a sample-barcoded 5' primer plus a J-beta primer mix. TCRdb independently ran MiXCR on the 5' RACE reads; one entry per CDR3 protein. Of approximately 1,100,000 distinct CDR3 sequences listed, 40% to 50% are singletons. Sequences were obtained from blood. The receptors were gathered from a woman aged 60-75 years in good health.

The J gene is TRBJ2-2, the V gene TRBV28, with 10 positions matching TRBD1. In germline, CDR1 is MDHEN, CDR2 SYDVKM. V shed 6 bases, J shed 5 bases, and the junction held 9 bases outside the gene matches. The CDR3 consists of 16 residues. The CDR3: CASSAPGTGVTGELFF. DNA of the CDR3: TGTGCCAGCAGCGCCCCTGGGACAGGGGTTACCGGGGAGCTGTTTTTT.

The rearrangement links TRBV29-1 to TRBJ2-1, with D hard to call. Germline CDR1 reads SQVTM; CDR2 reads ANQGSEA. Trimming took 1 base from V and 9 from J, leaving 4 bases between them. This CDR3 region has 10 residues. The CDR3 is CSVEGIEQFF. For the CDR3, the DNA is TGCAGCGTTGAAGGCATTGAGCAGTTCTTC.